The 15 T cell receptor beta chains in this list originate from one sample, sequenced in a study of blood T cell repertoires in COVID-19. Using immunoSEQ multiplex PCR, the repertoire was profiled, and TCRdb retains in-frame clones only, with some absent. The sample carries 200,000 to 250,000 clones, around 87% recorded once. The sequencing input was PBMCs or T cells enriched from blood (not recorded which). The source of these receptors is a woman under 40 with acute COVID-19.

The chain has TRBV9 and TRBJ1-2; the D gene is possibly TRBD1 (6 bases). Per germline, CDR1 SGDLS and CDR2 YYNGEE. The CDR3 totals 17 residues. V was cut by 1 base and J by 4 bases, with 20 bases left in between. The CDR3 region has the DNA TGTGCCAGCAGCGTAACTGAACAGGGTTATCGACCCTATGGCTACACCTTC. Residues: CASSVTEQGYRPYGYTF.

The rearrangement links TRBV2 to TRBJ2-3; 7 bases map to TRBD1. Unmatched junction bases numbered 6, after V lost 7 bases and J lost 2 bases. The germline V gene encodes CDR1 SNHLY and CDR2 FYNNEI. This CDR3 is built from 14 residues. For the CDR3, the DNA is TGTGCCAGCAAACCACAGGGGACCACAGATACGCAGTATTTT. It encodes CASKPQGTTDTQYF.

This clone was found once. The CDR3 loop reads CASSLSVLAGDTQYF. The CDR3 nucleotides are TGTGCCAGCAGTTTATCGGTGCTAGCGGGGGATACGCAGTATTTT. This chain uses TRBV27 with TRBJ2-3; 9 positions match TRBD2. The germline V gene has CDR1 MNHEY and CDR2 SMNVEV (reference sequence). This CDR3 is built from 15 residues. The V and J ends lost 0 bases and 6 bases, in that order; junction bases with no gene match: 4.

The DNA for the CDR3 is TGTGCCAGCGACTCTAGATATGGCTACACCTTC. It is translated as CASDSRYGYTF. The chain couples TRBV28 to TRBJ1-2; no clear D gene. Deletions cut 8 bases from V and 5 bases from J, with 9 bases between. This CDR3 spans 11 amino acids. Germline values: CDR1 MDHEN, CDR2 SYDVKM.

There are a few counts of this clone. The chain is built from TRBV7-2 and TRBJ1-1, with TRBD1 as a possible D gene (6 bases). Between the trimmed V and J ends, which lost 5 bases and 1 base, there was a span of 20 bases. The germline V gene has CDR1 SGHTA and CDR2 FQGNSA. There are 17 residues in the CDR3. The CDR3 is CASSTQGRVIGNTEAFF. The CDR3 DNA is TGTGCCAGCAGCACCCAGGGGCGTGTTATCGGGAACACTGAAGCTTTCTTT.

The chain carries TRBV19 and TRBJ1-1, with D possibly TRBD1 on 5 matching bases. Germline CDR1 is LNHDA and CDR2 is SQIVND (reference sequence). CDR3 length equals 22 residues. Trimming stripped 4 bases from V and 0 bases from J, with 33 bases between. The DNA for the CDR3 is TGTGCCAGTAGTAGCCCCGGGATGGGGTTTCCTTGGGACTTTTACTTGAACACTGAAGCTTTCTTT. It translates to CASSSPGMGFPWDFYLNTEAFF.

This clone came up once. J is TRBJ2-1 and V is TRBV19, with 9 bases fitting TRBD2. The germline V gene encodes CDR1 LNHDA and CDR2 SQIVND (reference sequence). J was trimmed by 9 bases and V by 5 bases; bases with no gene match: 14. CDR3 length: 16 residues. The DNA for the CDR3 is TGTGCCAGTAGTCCGCGTTGGGGCGGGAGGGCCTCTGAGCAGTTCTTC. This encodes CASSPRWGGRASEQFF.

V is TRBV7-9 and J is TRBJ1-2; 8 positions agree with TRBD1. The CDR3 contains 13 residues. Germline CDR1 reads SEHNR; CDR2 reads FQNEAQ (reference sequence). J lost 6 bases, V lost 2 bases, and 2 bases had no gene match. For the CDR3, the DNA is TGTGCCAGCAGCTTACAGGGGGCACATGGCTACACCTTC. The encoded protein is CASSLQGAHGYTF.

The count of this clone is one. This chain joins TRBV7-9 and TRBJ1-1; TRBD1 matches at 9 bases. The germline CDR1 and CDR2 sequences are SEHNR and FQNEAQ (reference sequence). The ends lost 5 bases at V and 0 bases at J; junction bases unmatched: 10. This CDR3 comprises 17 residues. This chain's CDR3 is CASSPVPGQGLNTEAFF. The CDR3 DNA reads as TGTGCCAGCAGCCCTGTCCCGGGACAGGGTTTGAACACTGAAGCTTTCTTT. The variable domain in full, with the rest retrieved from reference TRBV7-9 and TRBJ1-1, is DTGVSQNPRHKITKRGQNVTFRCDPISEHNRLYWYRQTLGQGPEFLTYFQNEAQLEKSRLLSDRFSAERPKGSFSTLEIQRTEQGDSAMYLCASSPVPGQGLNTEAFFGQGTRLTVV.

The J gene is TRBJ2-3, the V gene TRBV28, with a tentative D call TRBD1 (6 bases). V lost 7 bases and J 2 bases, leaving 16 bases between the germline ends. There are 15 residues in the CDR3. The germline V gene has CDR1 MDHEN and CDR2 SYDVKM. This CDR3 reads CASTGTGRNTDTQYF. Written as DNA, the CDR3 is TGTGCCAGCACGGGAACAGGGCGGAACACAGATACGCAGTATTTT.

The V gene is TRBV6-1, the J gene TRBJ1-2; maybe TRBD1 (5 bases). CDR1 and CDR2 (germline): MNHNS, SASEGT. The CDR3 covers 14 residues. The V end was cut by 0 bases, the J end by 4 bases, with 9 bases between. DNA of the CDR3: TGTGCCAGCAGTGAAGCTGGGGGACTCTATGGCTACACCTTC. This codes for CASSEAGGLYGYTF.

This chain links TRBV5-6 with TRBJ1-6; D possibly corresponds to TRBD1 (5 bases). V was cut by 1 base and J by 4 bases, with 9 bases left in between. The CDR3 runs 15 residues. Germline V gives CDR1 SGHDT, CDR2 YYEEEE. CDR3 amino acids: CASSLRGTYNSPLHF. The CDR3 DNA sequence: TGTGCCAGCAGCTTGAGAGGGACTTATAATTCACCCCTCCACTTT.

V and J are TRBV3-1 (or the pseudogene TRBV3-2) and TRBJ2-7; D unresolved. The CDR3 length is 16 residues. Germline CDR1 is LGHDT and CDR2 is YNNKEL (reference sequence). Trimming cost V 1 base and J 3 bases, with 16 bases left between them. For the CDR3, the DNA is TGTGCCAGCAGCCAAGTGGTAGGCCTAACTATCTACGAGCAGTACTTC. This sequence encodes CASSQVVGLTIYEQYF.

The chain links TRBV3-1 (or the pseudogene TRBV3-2) to TRBJ1-6; D gene unclear. The CDR3 contains 14 residues. Germline lookup yields CDR1 LGHDT and CDR2 YNNKEL (reference sequence). V lost 4 bases and J lost 7, with 11 bases in between. The CDR3 here is CASSPRKENSPLHF. CDR3 bases: TGTGCCAGCAGCCCTCGGAAGGAGAATTCACCCCTCCACTTT.

This chain joins TRBV2 and TRBJ1-4; 9 nucleotides line up with TRBD1. In germline, CDR1 is SNHLY, CDR2 FYNNEI. J lost 7 bases, V lost 7 bases, and 10 bases had no gene match. This CDR3 region has 15 residues. The CDR3 sequence is CASTQQGAISEKLFF. The CDR3 DNA is TGTGCCAGCACCCAACAGGGGGCAATCAGTGAAAAACTGTTTTTT.